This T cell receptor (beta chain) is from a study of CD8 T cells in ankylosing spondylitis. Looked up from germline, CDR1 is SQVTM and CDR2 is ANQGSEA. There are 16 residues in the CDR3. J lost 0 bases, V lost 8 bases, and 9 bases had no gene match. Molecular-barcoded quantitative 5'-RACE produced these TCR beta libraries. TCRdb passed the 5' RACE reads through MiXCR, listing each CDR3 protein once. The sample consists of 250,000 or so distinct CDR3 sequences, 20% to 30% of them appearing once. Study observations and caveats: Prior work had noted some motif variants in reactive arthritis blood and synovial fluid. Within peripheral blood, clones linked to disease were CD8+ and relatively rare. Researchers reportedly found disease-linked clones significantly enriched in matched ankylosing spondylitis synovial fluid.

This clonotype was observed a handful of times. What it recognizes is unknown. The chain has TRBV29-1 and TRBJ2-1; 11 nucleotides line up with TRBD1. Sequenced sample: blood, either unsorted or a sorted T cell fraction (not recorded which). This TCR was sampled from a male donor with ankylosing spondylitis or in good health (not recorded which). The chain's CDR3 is CSHRDRGISSYNEQFF. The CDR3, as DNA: TGCAGCCACCGGGACAGGGGGATCAGCTCCTACAATGAGCAGTTCTTC.